This T cell receptor (beta chain) derives from a study of vaccination and CD4 T cells after COVID-19. Germline V gene lookup returns CDR1 SGHTA and CDR2 FQGTGA. This CDR3 contains 18 residues. A word on this clonotype: Its antigen is unknown. At one end the junction does not follow the germline gene, possibly because of a read error.

Sequencing of the DNA from cultured CD4+ T cells was carried out with the Oncomine TCR Beta short-read assay. Scientists extracted genomic DNA from CD4+ T cells grown in culture. TCRdb reprocessed the PCR reads with MiXCR, giving one entry per CDR3 protein. Of several thousand distinct CDR3 sequences listed, around 34% are singletons. Overall study results and limits: Convalescent participants were relatively few, and none had early post-infection timepoints studied.

Treatment here: approximately 10-day PBMC culture with coronavirus spike peptide pools or control peptides (ViraFEST assay). Unexposed donor CD4+ T cells predated the COVID-19 pandemic, collected 2011-2018. The sample was CD4+ T cells from blood, cultured in vitro. The sequence came from a human donor in good health. This chain links TRBV7-3 with TRBJ2-3; TRBD2 matches at 10 bases. As DNA, the CDR3 is TGTGCCAGCGGCTTAAGAGGAGGGCTAGCGGGAGTATCAGATACGCAGTATTTT. Translation gives CASGLRGGLAGVSDTQYF.